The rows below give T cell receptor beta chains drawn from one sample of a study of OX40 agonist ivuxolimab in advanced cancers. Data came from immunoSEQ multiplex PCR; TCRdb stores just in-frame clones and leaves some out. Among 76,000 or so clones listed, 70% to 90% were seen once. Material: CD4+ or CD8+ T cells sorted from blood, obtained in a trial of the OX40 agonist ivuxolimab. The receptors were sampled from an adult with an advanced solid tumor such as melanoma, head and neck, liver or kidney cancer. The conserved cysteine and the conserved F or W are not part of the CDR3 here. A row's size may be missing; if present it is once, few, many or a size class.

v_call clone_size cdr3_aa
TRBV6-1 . ASSEANTAGAYEQY
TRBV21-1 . ASSSSREGWAEAF
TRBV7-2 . ASSLNRHNEKLF
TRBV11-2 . ASSLERTLNTEAF
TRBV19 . ASNRKGDTEAF
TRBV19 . ASSRLVGQGNQPQH
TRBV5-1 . ASSLGTGEGYT
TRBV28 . ASSPGRYITEAF
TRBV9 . ASSVGGTLVNTEAF
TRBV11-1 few ASSSSTGLAVYEQF
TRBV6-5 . ASSYAGDSGNTIY
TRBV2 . ASSATGTINEQF
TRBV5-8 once ASSLAVIAEAF
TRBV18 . ASSPPDSTDTQY
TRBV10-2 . ASSESLVVTDTQY
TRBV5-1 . ASSLGSRPSYNEQF
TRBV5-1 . ASSLIQGNTGELF
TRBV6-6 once ASSVGGKSYEQY
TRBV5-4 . ASSPRTGASTDTQY
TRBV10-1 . ASSPGLAGLLHEQY
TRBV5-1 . ASSIPGQGSYEQY
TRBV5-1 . ASSLQPGTSMPLEQY
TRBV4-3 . ASSQDRGGAWEQY
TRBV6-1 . ASSEARGSQETQY
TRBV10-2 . ASSEELPQSNEQF
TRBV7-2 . ASSLVQGALSSPLH
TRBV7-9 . ASLKGLSTDTQY
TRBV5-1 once ASSLGREGDTQY
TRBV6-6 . ASSYSWTDNTEAF
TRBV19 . ASSSPPTESKNIQY
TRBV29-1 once SVGSERGSEQY
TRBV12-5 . ASGLGLAASSYEQY
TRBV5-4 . ASSYYEQY
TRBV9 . ASSASGGSGEKLF
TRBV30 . AWSVRGGRGAF
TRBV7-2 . ASSLGVGRGYT
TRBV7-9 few ASSQDRNYGYT
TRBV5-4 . ASSLRDEQY
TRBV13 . ASSGAGSDTQY
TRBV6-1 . ASSSGGTDGTQY
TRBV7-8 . ASSLQGAINQPQH
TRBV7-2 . ASSPSGRRNEQF
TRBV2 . ASSPDRGHEQY
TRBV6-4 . ASSEDERPNEQF
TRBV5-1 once ASSWDSQGVTEAF
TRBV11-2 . ASSLSGLAVNEQY
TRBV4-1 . ASSHLGDILEGYGYT
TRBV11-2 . ASSLAPPDSSYEQY
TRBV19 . ASSINANTEAF